The 11 T cell receptor beta chains presented below share a single source sample, sequenced in a study of shared clonotypes between healthy human individuals. Only in-frame clones appear in the TCRdb table, and some are missing; sequencing was by immunoSEQ multiplex PCR. The table includes roughly 640,000 clones, around 97% detected once. Material for sequencing was naive CD4+ T cells sorted from blood. Stated subset: CD45RA+ positively selected. The receptors come from a woman in her twenties or thirties in good health.

V is TRBV5-1 and J is TRBJ2-1; 8 bases align to TRBD2. This CDR3 comprises 15 residues. Germline CDR1 is SGHRS and CDR2 is YFSETQ. V was pared by 4 bases and J by 6 bases, with 9 bases of the junction left unmatched. CDR3 amino acids: CASSANSGSSNEQFF. For the CDR3, the DNA is TGCGCCAGCAGCGCGAACAGCGGGAGTTCCAATGAGCAGTTCTTC.

CDR3 region: CASSLPGQWSGNTIYF. CDR3 in DNA: TGTGCCAGCAGTCTTCCCGGACAGTGGTCTGGAAACACCATATATTTT. The V gene is TRBV28, the J gene TRBJ1-3; perhaps TRBD1 as D (6 bases). There are 16 residues in the CDR3. V gave up 5 bases and J gave up 1 base, with 15 bases separating them. The germline V gene encodes CDR1 MDHEN and CDR2 SYDVKM.

The chain is built from TRBV5-4 and TRBJ2-7; D perhaps matches TRBD2 (6 bases). V gave up 4 bases and J gave up 7 bases, with 15 bases separating them. Germline V gene sequence: CDR1 SGHNT, CDR2 YYREEE (reference sequence). The CDR3 loop spans 13 amino acids. The CDR3 protein is CASSLGTSREQYF. In DNA form, the CDR3 reads TGTGCCAGCAGCCTTGGGACTTCAAGGGAGCAGTACTTC. The full variable domain, with the rest looked up from reference TRBV5-4 and TRBJ2-7, is ETGVTQSPTHLIKTRGQQVTLRCSSQSGHNTVSWYQQALGQGPQFIFQYYREEENGRGNFPPRFSGLQFPNYSSELNVNALELDDSALYLCASSLGTSREQYFGPGTRLTVT.

The rearrangement uses TRBV5-4 and TRBJ2-7; 8 positions agree with TRBD2. The CDR3 extends over 15 amino acids. J gave up 0 bases and V 5 bases, and 7 bases lay outside the gene matches. Looked up from germline, CDR1 is SGHNT and CDR2 is YYREEE (reference sequence). Here the CDR3 reads CASREAGVSSYEQYF. The CDR3, as DNA: TGTGCCAGCAGGGAAGCGGGAGTTAGCTCCTACGAGCAGTACTTC.

CDR3 protein: CASSSYEIPYNEQFF. In DNA, the CDR3 is TGTGCCAGCAGTTCATACGAGATCCCCTACAATGAGCAGTTCTTC. The chain employs TRBV28 and TRBJ2-1; D unresolved. CDR1 and CDR2 from the germline V gene are MDHEN and SYDVKM. Trimming took 4 bases from V and 2 from J, leaving 12 bases between them. CDR3 length: 15 residues. Drawing the rest from reference TRBV28 and TRBJ2-1, the complete variable domain is DVKVTQSSRYLVKRTGEKVFLECVQDMDHENMFWYRQDPGLGLRLIYFSYDVKMKEKGDIPEGYSVSREKKERFSLILESASTNQTSMYLCASSSYEIPYNEQFFGPGTRLTVL.

This clone was counted a single time. The chain employs TRBV19 and TRBJ2-6, with D perhaps TRBD1 (6 bases). The CDR3 extends over 14 amino acids. Germline V lookup: CDR1 LNHDA, CDR2 SQIVND (reference sequence). Trimming removed 10 bases from V and 4 bases from J, with 14 bases in between. CDR3 DNA sequence: TGTGCCACCACCGACAGGACCGGGGCCAACGTCCTGACTTTC. It is translated as CATTDRTGANVLTF.

The chain uses TRBV5-6 and TRBJ2-1; 16 bases match TRBD2. CDR3 length equals 18 residues. V lost 4 bases, J lost 8 bases, and 12 bases stayed unmatched. Germline V gives CDR1 SGHDT, CDR2 YYEEEE. The CDR3 protein is CASSRAGTSGRAGDEQFF. The CDR3 coding sequence is TGTGCCAGCAGCCGAGCCGGGACTAGCGGGAGGGCCGGGGATGAGCAGTTCTTC.

The chain recombines TRBV27 with TRBJ2-7; TRBD1 matches 9 bases. The CDR3 is 13 residues long. CDR1 MNHEY and CDR2 SMNVEV come from the germline V gene (reference sequence). V gave up 10 bases and J gave up 3 bases; unmatched junction bases: 7. CDR3 DNA: TGTGCCAATTACAGGGGGCTGGTCTACGAGCAGTACTTC. It translates to CANYRGLVYEQYF.

V and J are TRBV6-1 and TRBJ1-5; D is uncertain. The CDR3 sequence is 14 residues long. Trimming shortened V by 3 bases and J by 3 bases, and 9 bases separated the two germline ends. Per germline, CDR1 MNHNS and CDR2 SASEGT. The CDR3 sequence is CASSDKGINQPQHF. CDR3 DNA sequence: TGTGCCAGCAGTGATAAAGGGATCAATCAGCCCCAGCATTTT.

This clone was observed once. This sample also contains other DNA sequences that code for the same CDR3. The chain links TRBV28 to TRBJ1-5, with 7 bases identical to TRBD1. V lost 4 bases and J lost 0; bases outside the gene matches: 3. The CDR3 consists of 15 residues. The V gene's germline CDR1 is MDHEN and CDR2 SYDVKM. CDR3 sequence: CASSSRQGSNQPQHF. CDR3 nucleotide sequence: TGTGCCAGCAGTTCCCGACAGGGTAGCAATCAGCCCCAGCATTTT.

The CDR3 spells CSASTVLGYTF. CDR3 DNA: TGCAGTGCTAGCACAGTCCTGGGCTACACCTTC. J is TRBJ1-2 and V is TRBV20-1; D not certain. The germline CDR1 and CDR2 sequences are DFQATT and SNEGSKA (reference sequence). The CDR3 length is 11 residues. V gave up 3 bases and J gave up 8 bases, with 10 bases separating them.